This TCR beta chain came from a study of blood T cell repertoires in COVID-19. Study-level information: COVID-19 samples from acute and convalescent phases originated in the United States, Italy and Spain. T cells, B-cell-depleted T cells, or PBMCs provided the cDNA or gDNA that served as material.

Original analysis: Reference gene primer amplification yielded estimated nucleated cell counts. The assay was immunoSEQ multiplex PCR, and TCRdb's table has in-frame clones only and misses some. From that table come the V and J calls and clone size; the DNA was used to work out D and trimming. The table lists 300,000 to 350,000 clones, more than 70% of them singletons, with under 3% in the top ten. Per germline, CDR1 KGHSH and CDR2 LQKENI. The ends lost 4 bases at V and 3 bases at J; junction bases unmatched: 11. The CDR3 length is 16 residues. V and J are TRBV18 and TRBJ1-1; TRBD1 aligns across 7 bases. This clonotype was sampled from a man aged 25-40 years with active or convalescent COVID-19. Sequenced input: peripheral blood. This CDR3 is CASSQQGNRLDTEAFF. CDR3 nucleotides: TGTGCCAGCTCACAACAGGGGAATAGGCTGGACACTGAAGCTTTCTTT.